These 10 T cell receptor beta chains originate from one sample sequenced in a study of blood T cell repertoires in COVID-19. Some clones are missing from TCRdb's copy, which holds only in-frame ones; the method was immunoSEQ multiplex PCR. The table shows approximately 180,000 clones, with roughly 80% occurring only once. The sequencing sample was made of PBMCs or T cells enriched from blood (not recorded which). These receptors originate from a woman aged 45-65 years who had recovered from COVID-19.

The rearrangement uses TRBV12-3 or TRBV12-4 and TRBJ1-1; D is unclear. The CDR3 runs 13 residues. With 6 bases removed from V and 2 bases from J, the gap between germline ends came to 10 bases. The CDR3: CASSIQVNTEAFF. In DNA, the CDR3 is TGTGCCAGCAGCATTCAGGTTAACACTGAAGCTTTCTTT.

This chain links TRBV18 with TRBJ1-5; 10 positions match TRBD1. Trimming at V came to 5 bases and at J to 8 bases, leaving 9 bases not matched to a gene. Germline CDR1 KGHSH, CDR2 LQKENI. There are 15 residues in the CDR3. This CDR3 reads CASSGGQGTIEPQHF. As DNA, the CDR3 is TGTGCCAGCTCAGGGGGACAGGGGACGATAGAGCCCCAGCATTTT.

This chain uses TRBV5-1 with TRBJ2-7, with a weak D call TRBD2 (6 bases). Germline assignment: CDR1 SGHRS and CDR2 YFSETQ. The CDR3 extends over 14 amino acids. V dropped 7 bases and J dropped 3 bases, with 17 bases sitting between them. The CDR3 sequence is CASGHGTGDYEQYF. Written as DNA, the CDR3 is TGCGCCAGCGGCCACGGGACGGGAGACTACGAGCAGTACTTC.

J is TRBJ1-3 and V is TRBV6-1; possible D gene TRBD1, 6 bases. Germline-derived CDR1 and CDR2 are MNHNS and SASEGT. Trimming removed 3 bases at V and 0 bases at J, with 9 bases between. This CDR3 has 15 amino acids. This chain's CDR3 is CASSEQGYSGNTIYF. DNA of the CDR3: TGTGCCAGCAGTGAGCAGGGGTACTCTGGAAACACCATATATTTT.

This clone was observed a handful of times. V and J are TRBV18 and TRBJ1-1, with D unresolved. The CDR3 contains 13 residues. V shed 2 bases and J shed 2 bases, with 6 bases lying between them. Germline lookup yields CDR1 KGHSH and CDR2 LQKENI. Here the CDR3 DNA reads TGTGCCAGCTCACCAGCAACTAACACTGAAGCTTTCTTT. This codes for CASSPATNTEAFF. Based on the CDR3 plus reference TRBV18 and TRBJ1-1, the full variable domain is NAGVMQNPRHLVRRRGQEARLRCSPMKGHSHVYWYRQLPEEGLKFMVYLQKENIIDESGMPKERFSAEFPKEGPSILRIQQVVRGDSAAYFCASSPATNTEAFFGQGTRLTVV.

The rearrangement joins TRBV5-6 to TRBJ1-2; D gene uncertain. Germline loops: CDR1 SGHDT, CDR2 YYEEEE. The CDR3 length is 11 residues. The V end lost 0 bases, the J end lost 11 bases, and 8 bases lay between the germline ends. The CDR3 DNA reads TGTGCCAGCAGCTTGGGACGGGATTACACCTTC. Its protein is CASSLGRDYTF.

The CDR3 DNA sequence: TGTGCCAGCAGCACCGGACAGGGGGATCAGCCCCAGCATTTT. It is translated as CASSTGQGDQPQHF. V is TRBV5-4 and J is TRBJ1-5; 10 nucleotides line up with TRBD1. The J segment lost 5 bases and the V segment lost 4 bases, leaving 3 bases of the junction unmatched. The CDR3 is made up of 14 amino acids. CDR1 SGHNT and CDR2 YYREEE come from the germline V gene (reference sequence).

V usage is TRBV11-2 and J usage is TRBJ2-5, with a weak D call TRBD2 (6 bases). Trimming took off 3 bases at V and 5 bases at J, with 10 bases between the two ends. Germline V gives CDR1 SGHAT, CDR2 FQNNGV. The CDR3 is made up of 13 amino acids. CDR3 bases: TGTGCCAGCAGCTTCGGGGGTTTGGAGACCCAGTACTTC. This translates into CASSFGGLETQYF.

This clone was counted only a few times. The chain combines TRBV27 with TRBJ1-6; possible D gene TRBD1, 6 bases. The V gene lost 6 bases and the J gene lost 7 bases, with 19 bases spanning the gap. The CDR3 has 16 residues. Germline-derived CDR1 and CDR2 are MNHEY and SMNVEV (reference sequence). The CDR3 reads CASRPTGFWENSPLHF. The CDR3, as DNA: TGTGCCAGCAGACCAACAGGGTTTTGGGAAAATTCACCCCTCCACTTT.

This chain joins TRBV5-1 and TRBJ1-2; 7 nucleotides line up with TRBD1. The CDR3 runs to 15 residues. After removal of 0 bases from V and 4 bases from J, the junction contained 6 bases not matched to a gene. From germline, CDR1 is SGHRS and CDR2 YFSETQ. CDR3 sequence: CASSLGTTGSYGYTF. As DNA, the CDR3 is TGCGCCAGCAGCTTGGGTACGACAGGGAGCTATGGCTACACCTTC.